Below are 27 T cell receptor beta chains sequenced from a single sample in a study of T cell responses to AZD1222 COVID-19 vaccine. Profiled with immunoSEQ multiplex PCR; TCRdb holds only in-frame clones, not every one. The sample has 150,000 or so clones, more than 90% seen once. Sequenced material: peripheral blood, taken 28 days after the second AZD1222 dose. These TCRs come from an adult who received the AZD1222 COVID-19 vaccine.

CDR3 residues: CASRPTGRMYEQYF. The DNA of the CDR3 is TGTGCCAGCAGACCGACAGGCCGAATGTACGAGCAGTACTTC. J is TRBJ2-7 and V is TRBV27; TRBD1 might be the D (6 bases). CDR1 is MNHEY, CDR2 SMNVEV, per germline (reference sequence). Trimming shortened V by 6 bases and J by 4 bases, and 16 bases separated the two germline ends. The CDR3 contains 14 residues.

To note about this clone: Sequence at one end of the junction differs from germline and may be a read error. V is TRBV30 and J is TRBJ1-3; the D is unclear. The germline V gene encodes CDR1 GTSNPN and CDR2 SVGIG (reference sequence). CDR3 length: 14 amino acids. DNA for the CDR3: TGTGCCTGGAGTGTACTCAACTCTAGAAACACCATATATTTT. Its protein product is CAWSVLNSRNTIYF.

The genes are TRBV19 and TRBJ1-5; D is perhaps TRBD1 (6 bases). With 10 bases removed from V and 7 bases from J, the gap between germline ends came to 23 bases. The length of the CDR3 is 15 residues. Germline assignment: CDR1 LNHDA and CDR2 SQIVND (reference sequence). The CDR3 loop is CATKPPGHTIQPQHF. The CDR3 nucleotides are TGTGCCACCAAACCCCCGGGACACACCATCCAGCCCCAGCATTTT.

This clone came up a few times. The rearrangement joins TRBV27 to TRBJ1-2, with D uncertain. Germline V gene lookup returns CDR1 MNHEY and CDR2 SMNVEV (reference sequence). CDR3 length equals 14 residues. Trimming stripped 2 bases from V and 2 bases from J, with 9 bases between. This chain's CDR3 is CASSLRRQNYGYTF. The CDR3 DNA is TGTGCCAGCAGTTTAAGACGGCAGAACTATGGCTACACCTTC.

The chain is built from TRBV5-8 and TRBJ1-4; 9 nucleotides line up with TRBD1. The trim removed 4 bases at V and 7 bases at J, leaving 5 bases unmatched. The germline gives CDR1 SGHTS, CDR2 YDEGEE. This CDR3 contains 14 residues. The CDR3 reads CASSPGQGSEKLFF. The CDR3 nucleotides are TGTGCCAGCAGCCCCGGACAGGGGAGTGAAAAACTGTTTTTT.

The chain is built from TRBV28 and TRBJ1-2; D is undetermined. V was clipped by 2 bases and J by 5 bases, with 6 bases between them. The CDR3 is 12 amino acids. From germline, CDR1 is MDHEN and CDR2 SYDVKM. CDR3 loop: CASSLHPYGYTF. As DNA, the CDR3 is TGTGCCAGCAGTTTACATCCTTATGGCTACACCTTC.

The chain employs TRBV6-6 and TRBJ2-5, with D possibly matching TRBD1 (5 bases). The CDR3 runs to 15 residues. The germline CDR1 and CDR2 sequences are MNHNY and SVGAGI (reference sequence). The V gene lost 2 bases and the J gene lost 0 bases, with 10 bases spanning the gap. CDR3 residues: CASSYGATYQETQYF. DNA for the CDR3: TGTGCCAGCAGTTACGGGGCGACTTACCAAGAGACCCAGTACTTC.

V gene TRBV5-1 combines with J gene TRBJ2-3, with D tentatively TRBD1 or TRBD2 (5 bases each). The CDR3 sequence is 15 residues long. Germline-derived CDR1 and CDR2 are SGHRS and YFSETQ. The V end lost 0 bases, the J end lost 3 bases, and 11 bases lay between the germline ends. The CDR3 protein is CASSLGSGGTDTQYF. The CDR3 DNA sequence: TGCGCCAGCAGCTTGGGGTCTGGGGGTACAGATACGCAGTATTTT.

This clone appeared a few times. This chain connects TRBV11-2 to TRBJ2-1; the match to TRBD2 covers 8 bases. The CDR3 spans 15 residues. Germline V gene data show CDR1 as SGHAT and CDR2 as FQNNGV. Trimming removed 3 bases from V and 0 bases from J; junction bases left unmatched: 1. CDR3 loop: CASSFGRGSYNEQFF. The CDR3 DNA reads TGTGCCAGCAGCTTCGGGAGGGGCTCCTACAATGAGCAGTTCTTC.

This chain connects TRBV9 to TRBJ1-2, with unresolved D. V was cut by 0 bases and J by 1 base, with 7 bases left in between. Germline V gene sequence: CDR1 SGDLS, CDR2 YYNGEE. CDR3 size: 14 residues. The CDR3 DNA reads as TGTGCCAGCAGCGTAGCGGGCAGTAACTATGGCTACACCTTC. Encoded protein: CASSVAGSNYGYTF.

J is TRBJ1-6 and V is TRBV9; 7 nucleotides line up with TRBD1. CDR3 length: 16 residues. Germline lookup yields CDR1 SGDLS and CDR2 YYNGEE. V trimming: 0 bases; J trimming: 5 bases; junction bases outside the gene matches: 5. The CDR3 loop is CASSVAGGQHNSPLHF. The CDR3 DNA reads TGTGCCAGCAGCGTAGCGGGGGGACAGCATAATTCACCCCTCCACTTT.

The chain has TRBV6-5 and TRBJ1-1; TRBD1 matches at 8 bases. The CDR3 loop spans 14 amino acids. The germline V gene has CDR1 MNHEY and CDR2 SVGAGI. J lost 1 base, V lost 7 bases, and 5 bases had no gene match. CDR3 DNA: TGTGCCAGCAAGAAAGACAGGGGGAACACTGAAGCTTTCTTT. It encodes CASKKDRGNTEAFF.

The CDR3 spells CASSVGQGSSYNSPLHF. The CDR3 coding sequence is TGTGCCAGCAGCGTAGGGCAGGGAAGCTCCTATAATTCACCCCTCCACTTT. The J gene is TRBJ1-6, the V gene TRBV9, with D perhaps TRBD1 (5 bases). The V end was cut by 0 bases, the J end by 0 bases, with 10 bases between. This CDR3 comprises 17 residues. Looked up from germline, CDR1 is SGDLS and CDR2 is YYNGEE.

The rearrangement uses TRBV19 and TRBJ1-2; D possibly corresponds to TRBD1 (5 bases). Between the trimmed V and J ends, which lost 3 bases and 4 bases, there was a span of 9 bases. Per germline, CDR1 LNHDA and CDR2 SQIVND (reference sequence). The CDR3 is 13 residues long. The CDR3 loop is CASSMGGLYGYTF. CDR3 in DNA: TGTGCCAGTAGTATGGGGGGTCTCTATGGCTACACCTTC.

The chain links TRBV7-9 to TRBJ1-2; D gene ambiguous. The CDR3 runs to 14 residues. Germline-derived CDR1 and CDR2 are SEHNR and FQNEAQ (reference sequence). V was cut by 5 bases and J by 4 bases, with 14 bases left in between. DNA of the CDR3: TGTGCCAGCAGCCCAGAGGGTCGGACCTATGGCTACACCTTC. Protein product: CASSPEGRTYGYTF.

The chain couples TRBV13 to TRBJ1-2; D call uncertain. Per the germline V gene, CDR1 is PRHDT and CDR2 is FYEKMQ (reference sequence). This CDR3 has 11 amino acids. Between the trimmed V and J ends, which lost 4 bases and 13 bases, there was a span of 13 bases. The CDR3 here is CASSSGLAGTF. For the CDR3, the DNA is TGTGCCAGCAGCTCTGGGCTGGCGGGCACCTTC.

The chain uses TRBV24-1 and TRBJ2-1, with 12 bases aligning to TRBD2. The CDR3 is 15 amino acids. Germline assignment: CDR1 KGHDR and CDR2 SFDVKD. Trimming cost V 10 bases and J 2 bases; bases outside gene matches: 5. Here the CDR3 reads CATELAGGTYNEQFF. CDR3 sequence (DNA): TGTGCCACTGAACTAGCGGGAGGTACCTACAATGAGCAGTTCTTC.

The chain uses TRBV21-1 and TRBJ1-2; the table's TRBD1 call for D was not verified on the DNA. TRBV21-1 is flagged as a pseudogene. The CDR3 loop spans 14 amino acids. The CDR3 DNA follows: TGTGCCAGCAGCAAAGGGGGGCCAGGGTATGGCTACACCTTC. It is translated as CASSKGGPGYGYTF.

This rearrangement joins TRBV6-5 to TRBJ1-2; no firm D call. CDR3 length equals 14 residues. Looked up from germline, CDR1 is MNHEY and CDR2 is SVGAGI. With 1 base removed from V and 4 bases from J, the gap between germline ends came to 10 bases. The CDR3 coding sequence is TGTGCCAGCAGTTACTGGCCAGGACCCTATGGCTACACCTTC. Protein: CASSYWPGPYGYTF.

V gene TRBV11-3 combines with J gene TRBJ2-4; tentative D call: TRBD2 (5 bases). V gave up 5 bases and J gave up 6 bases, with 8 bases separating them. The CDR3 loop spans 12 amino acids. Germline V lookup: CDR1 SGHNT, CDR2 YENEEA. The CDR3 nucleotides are TGTGCCAGCAGCGGACTTACAAACATTCAGTACTTC. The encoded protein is CASSGLTNIQYF.

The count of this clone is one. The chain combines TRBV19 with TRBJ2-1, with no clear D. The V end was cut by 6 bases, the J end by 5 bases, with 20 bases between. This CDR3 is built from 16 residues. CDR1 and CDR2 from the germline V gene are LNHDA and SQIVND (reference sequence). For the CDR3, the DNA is TGTGCCAGTAGCCTGACGACGGGTTGGAAAAACAATGAGCAGTTCTTC. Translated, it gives CASSLTTGWKNNEQFF.

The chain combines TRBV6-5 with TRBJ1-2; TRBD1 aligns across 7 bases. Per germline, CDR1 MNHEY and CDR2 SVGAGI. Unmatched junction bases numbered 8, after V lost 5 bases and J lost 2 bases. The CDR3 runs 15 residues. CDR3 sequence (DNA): TGTGCCAGCAGTACCGACAGGGTCAGCAACTATGGCTACACCTTC. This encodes CASSTDRVSNYGYTF.

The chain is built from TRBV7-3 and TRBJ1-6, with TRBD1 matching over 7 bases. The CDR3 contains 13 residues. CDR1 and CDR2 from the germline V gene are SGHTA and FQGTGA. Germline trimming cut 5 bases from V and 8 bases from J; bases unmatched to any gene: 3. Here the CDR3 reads CASSRDSDSPLHF. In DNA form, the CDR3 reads TGTGCCAGCAGCAGGGACAGTGATTCACCCCTCCACTTT.

CDR3 amino acids: CAWSVLGGRNEAFF. The CDR3 DNA reads as TGTGCCTGGAGTGTTCTGGGGGGAAGGAATGAAGCTTTCTTT. The chain joins TRBV30 to TRBJ1-1; D might be TRBD1 (5 bases). V gave up 0 bases and J gave up 7 bases, with 15 bases separating them. Germline CDR1 and CDR2: GTSNPN and SVGIG (reference sequence). The CDR3 is made up of 14 amino acids.

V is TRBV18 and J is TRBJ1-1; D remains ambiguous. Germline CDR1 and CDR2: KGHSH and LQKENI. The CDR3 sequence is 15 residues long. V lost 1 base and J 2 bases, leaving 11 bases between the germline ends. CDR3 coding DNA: TGTGCCAGCTCACCACTGCCACTTGGAAACACTGAAGCTTTCTTT. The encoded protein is CASSPLPLGNTEAFF.

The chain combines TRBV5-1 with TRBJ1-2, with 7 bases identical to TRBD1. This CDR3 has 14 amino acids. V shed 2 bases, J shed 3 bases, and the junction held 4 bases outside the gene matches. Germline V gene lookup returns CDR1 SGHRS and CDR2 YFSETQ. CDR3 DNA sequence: TGCGCCAGCAGCTTTAGACAGGGTGACTATGGCTACACCTTC. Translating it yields CASSFRQGDYGYTF.

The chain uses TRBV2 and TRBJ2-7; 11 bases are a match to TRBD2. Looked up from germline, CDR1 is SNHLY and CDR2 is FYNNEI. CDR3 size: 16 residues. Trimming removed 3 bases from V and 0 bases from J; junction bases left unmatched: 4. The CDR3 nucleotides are TGTGCCAGCAGTGACGTGGGGACTAGCGGCTCCTACGAGCAGTACTTC. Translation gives CASSDVGTSGSYEQYF. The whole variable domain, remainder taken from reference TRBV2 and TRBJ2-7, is EPEVTQTPSHQVTQMGQEVILRCVPISNHLYFYWYRQILGQKVEFLVSFYNNEISEKSEIFDDQFSVERPDGSNFTLKIRSTKLEDSAMYFCASSDVGTSGSYEQYFGPGTRLTVT.